The 32 T cell receptor beta chains given below trace back to one sample, sequenced in a study of blood T cell repertoires in COVID-19. Clones were sequenced by immunoSEQ multiplex PCR, and TCRdb holds only the in-frame ones, with some missing. The top ten hold over 0.95% of the sample, which has about 200,000 clones, around 90% seen once. The sample comprised PBMCs or T cells enriched from blood (not recorded which). The receptor source for this set is a man aged 25 to 40 who had recovered from COVID-19.

The rearrangement links TRBV2 to TRBJ1-6; D might be TRBD1 (5 bases). The V gene lost 6 bases and the J gene lost 9 bases, with 12 bases spanning the gap. Germline assignment: CDR1 SNHLY and CDR2 FYNNEI. CDR3 size: 13 residues. The CDR3 spells CASRAQGVSPLHF. Written as DNA, the CDR3 is TGTGCCAGCAGAGCGCAGGGTGTTTCACCCCTCCACTTT.

V usage is TRBV23-1 and J usage is TRBJ1-6; D remains unclear. TRBV23-1 is treated as an ORF (open reading frame) with a function not yet certain. The CDR3 consists of 15 residues. The V and J ends lost 7 bases and 7 bases respectively, with 17 bases between them. CDR3 protein: CASTQQVRRNSPLHF. In nucleotides, the CDR3 is TGCGCCAGCACCCAGCAGGTGAGAAGAAATTCACCCCTCCACTTT.

This clone was counted between two and nine times. V and J are TRBV2 and TRBJ1-5; D gene uncertain. The CDR3 has 14 amino acids. Germline V gene sequence: CDR1 SNHLY, CDR2 FYNNEI. V dropped 3 bases and J dropped 0 bases, with 6 bases sitting between them. The chain's CDR3 is CASSDRFSNQPQHF. The DNA for the CDR3 is TGTGCCAGCAGTGACAGGTTTAGCAATCAGCCCCAGCATTTT.

The V call is TRBV2, the J call TRBJ1-4, with D uncertain. The CDR3 loop spans 15 amino acids. V was cut by 0 bases and J by 7 bases, with 12 bases left in between. In germline, CDR1 is SNHLY, CDR2 FYNNEI. Written as DNA, the CDR3 is TGTGCCAGCAGTGAAGCTGAAGCGTCTACTGAAAAACTGTTTTTT. Protein sequence: CASSEAEASTEKLFF.

This CDR3 is CASSLGGTGEAQPQHF. The CDR3 DNA reads TGCGCCAGCAGCTTGGGGGGGACAGGGGAGGCTCAGCCCCAGCATTTT. This chain uses TRBV5-1 with TRBJ1-5; 10 bases map to TRBD1. Looked up from germline, CDR1 is SGHRS and CDR2 is YFSETQ. Trimming cost V 0 bases and J 6 bases; bases outside gene matches: 6. The CDR3 has 16 residues.

This clone was counted once. This CDR3 reads CASSPDRPNQPQHF. The DNA for the CDR3 is TGTGCCAGCAGCCCAGACAGGCCCAATCAGCCCCAGCATTTT. The rearrangement joins TRBV6-4 to TRBJ1-5; TRBD1 is a possible D gene (6 bases). V was cut by 6 bases and J by 3 bases, with 12 bases left in between. The CDR3 runs to 14 residues. Germline V CDR1 and CDR2: MRHNA, SNTAGT.

CDR3 loop: CASSLGTSGGYEQYF. The DNA for the CDR3 is TGCGCCAGCAGCCTCGGGACTAGCGGAGGGTACGAGCAGTACTTC. The chain recombines TRBV4-1 with TRBJ2-7; 11 bases align to TRBD2. The V gene end was trimmed by 4 bases and the J gene end by 4 bases; junction bases not matched to a gene: 6. Germline V gives CDR1 MGHRA, CDR2 YSYEKL. CDR3 length: 15 amino acids.

V usage is TRBV7-2 and J usage is TRBJ1-5; possibly TRBD1 for D (6 bases). Germline assignment: CDR1 SGHTA and CDR2 FQGNSA. Trimming removed 4 bases from V and 4 bases from J, with 11 bases in between. The CDR3 has 14 residues. The CDR3 here is CASSSQGNNQPQHF. The CDR3 region has the DNA TGTGCCAGCAGCTCACAGGGTAATAATCAGCCCCAGCATTTT.

This chain links TRBV29-1 with TRBJ1-1, with 12 bases that match TRBD1. The V and J ends lost 6 bases and 8 bases, in that order; junction bases with no gene match: 4. In germline, CDR1 is SQVTM, CDR2 ANQGSEA. The CDR3 consists of 12 residues. For the CDR3, the DNA is TGCAGCGTGGGACAGGGGGCACTCGAAGCTTTCTTT. Translated: CSVGQGALEAFF. The whole variable domain, filled in from reference TRBV29-1 and TRBJ1-1, reads SAVISQKPSRDICQRGTSLTIQCQVDSQVTMMFWYRQQPGQSLTLIATANQGSEATYESGFVIDKFPISRPNLTFSTLTVSNMSPEDSSIYLCSVGQGALEAFFGQGTRLTVV.

The rearrangement uses TRBV24-1 and TRBJ2-3, with D unclear. Trimming cost V 5 bases and J 1 base, with 12 bases left between them. The CDR3 has 15 amino acids. The germline V gene has CDR1 KGHDR and CDR2 SFDVKD. In nucleotides, the CDR3 is TGTGCCACCAGTGGAGGCACATGGCGCACAGATACGCAGTATTTT. This encodes CATSGGTWRTDTQYF.

This clone was detected only a few times. The chain links TRBV5-1 to TRBJ2-2; TRBD2 might be the D (7 bases). The CDR3 is 15 amino acids. Trimming cost V 2 bases and J 5 bases, with 13 bases left between them. Germline CDR1 is SGHRS and CDR2 is YFSETQ. CDR3 sequence (DNA): TGCGCCAGCAGCTTTCGGGGGGCCGGAACCGGGGAGCTGTTTTTT. Amino acid sequence: CASSFRGAGTGELFF.

In this sample, this clone turned up a few times. The chain has TRBV4-3 and TRBJ1-6; 7 positions match TRBD1. J lost 9 bases, V lost 4 bases, and 6 bases had no gene match. Germline CDR1 LGHNA, CDR2 YSLEER. This CDR3 region has 14 residues. The CDR3 here is CASSRDRDISPLHF. As DNA, the CDR3 is TGCGCCAGCAGCCGAGACAGGGATATTTCACCCCTCCACTTT.

The J gene is TRBJ2-2, the V gene TRBV9, with TRBD2 identical over 8 bases. The CDR3 has 15 residues. Germline-derived CDR1 and CDR2 are SGDLS and YYNGEE. V lost 0 bases, J lost 6 bases, and 4 bases stayed unmatched. The CDR3, as DNA: TGTGCCAGCAGCGTAGCGGGGGGGGCAGCCGGGGAGCTGTTTTTT. Protein: CASSVAGGAAGELFF.

This chain uses TRBV9 with TRBJ1-1; 7 bases align to TRBD1. The CDR3 is made up of 15 amino acids. Germline trimming cut 0 bases from V and 1 base from J; bases unmatched to any gene: 3. Per the germline V gene, CDR1 is SGDLS and CDR2 is YYNGEE. Here the CDR3 DNA reads TGTGCCAGCAGCGTAGATAGGACAGGGAACACTGAAGCTTTCTTT. This translates into CASSVDRTGNTEAFF.

About this clone: Other DNA variants within this sample encode the same CDR3. This chain connects TRBV4-1 to TRBJ2-1; the match to TRBD2 covers 11 bases. Germline CDR1 and CDR2: MGHRA and YSYEKL. V shed 2 bases, J shed 3 bases, and the junction held 0 bases outside the gene matches. The length of the CDR3 is 15 residues. The DNA of the CDR3 is TGCGCCAGCAGCCAACTAGCGGGAGGCTACAATGAGCAGTTCTTC. The encoded protein is CASSQLAGGYNEQFF.

V and J are TRBV29-1 and TRBJ2-1, with TRBD2 matching 7 bases. This CDR3 comprises 15 residues. Germline loops: CDR1 SQVTM, CDR2 ANQGSEA. The V segment lost 4 bases and the J segment 5 bases; nucleotides outside the gene matches: 11. The CDR3 protein is CSVAKRLAANNEQFF. The CDR3 nucleotides are TGCAGCGTTGCGAAACGCCTAGCGGCAAACAATGAGCAGTTCTTC.

The V gene is TRBV12-5, the J gene TRBJ2-5; a weak D match, TRBD1 (6 bases). Looked up from germline, CDR1 is LGHNT and CDR2 is FRNRAP. The CDR3 loop spans 12 amino acids. Deletions cut 6 bases from V and 2 bases from J, with 7 bases between. Here the CDR3 reads CASGDSQETQYF. For the CDR3, the DNA is TGTGCTAGTGGGGACAGTCAAGAGACCCAGTACTTC.

CDR3 nucleotide sequence: TGTGCCAGCAGTTACTCAGGGAGACGGGGCTACACCTTC. Its translation is CASSYSGRRGYTF. This chain joins TRBV6-2 or TRBV6-3 and TRBJ1-2; D call uncertain. The CDR3 contains 13 residues. The germline V and J ends were trimmed by 0 bases and 8 bases, with 10 bases remaining between them. Germline V CDR1 and CDR2: MNHEY, SVGEGT.

The rearrangement joins TRBV9 to TRBJ2-6, with TRBD1 identical over 7 bases. Unmatched junction bases numbered 2, after V lost 3 bases and J lost 2 bases. From germline, CDR1 is SGDLS and CDR2 YYNGEE. CDR3 length: 15 amino acids. CDR3 in DNA: TGTGCCAGCAGCGAAACAGGGGCTGGGGCCAACGTCCTGACTTTC. Encoded protein: CASSETGAGANVLTF.

The chain couples TRBV10-3 to TRBJ1-6, with 8 positions matching TRBD1. Germline V lookup: CDR1 ENHRY, CDR2 SYGVKD. V was clipped by 6 bases and J by 9 bases; unmatched bases: 7. The CDR3 has 14 residues. The CDR3 sequence is CAISDGQGGSPLHF. The CDR3 DNA follows: TGTGCCATCAGCGACGGACAGGGCGGTTCACCCCTCCACTTT.

The V call is TRBV5-1, the J call TRBJ2-2; D might be TRBD2 (6 bases). CDR1 and CDR2 (germline): SGHRS, YFSETQ. CDR3 size: 14 residues. Deletions cut 1 base from V and 6 bases from J, with 10 bases between. The CDR3 DNA is TGCGCCAGCAGCTTGTTTCTAGCGTCCGGGGAGCTGTTTTTT. Translated: CASSLFLASGELFF.

The chain has TRBV7-9 and TRBJ1-1; perhaps TRBD1 as D (6 bases). Germline CDR1 is SEHNR and CDR2 is FQNEAQ (reference sequence). V was pared by 4 bases and J by 9 bases, with 18 bases between. The CDR3 is 14 amino acids. CDR3 protein: CASSSTGTIGKAFF. Here the CDR3 DNA reads TGTGCCAGCAGCTCCACCGGGACAATCGGTAAAGCTTTCTTT.

The CDR3 nucleotides are TGCGCCAGCAGCCAAGGGACAGGGTATGAAAAACTGTTTTTT. Its protein is CASSQGTGYEKLFF. The chain links TRBV4-3 to TRBJ1-4, with 8 bases lining up with TRBD1. The V and J ends lost 1 base and 6 bases, in that order; junction bases with no gene match: 1. CDR1 is LGHNA and CDR2 is YSLEER in the germline V gene. This CDR3 spans 14 amino acids.

The rearrangement joins TRBV11-2 to TRBJ2-3; D unclear. The CDR3 has 12 residues. The V gene lost 7 bases and the J gene lost 6 bases, with 11 bases spanning the gap. The V gene's germline CDR1 is SGHAT and CDR2 FQNNGV. CDR3 DNA: TGTGCCAGCACCCCGCTCGGGGATACGCAGTATTTT. Encoded protein: CASTPLGDTQYF.

This sequence joins TRBV27 and TRBJ1-1; D possibly corresponds to TRBD1 (6 bases). The CDR3 contains 14 residues. Trimming took off 5 bases at V and 5 bases at J, with 15 bases between the two ends. CDR1 is MNHEY, CDR2 SMNVEV, per germline (reference sequence). The CDR3 coding sequence is TGTGCCAGCAGTCCCGCGAGGGGGGGGACTGAAGCTTTCTTT. Translation gives CASSPARGGTEAFF.

The chain's CDR3 is CASSQDLGGQSYGYTF. In DNA, the CDR3 is TGTGCCAGCAGCCAAGATCTCGGGGGGCAAAGCTATGGCTACACCTTC. The chain has TRBV4-2 and TRBJ1-2; D might be TRBD1 (6 bases). The germline V and J ends were trimmed by 0 bases and 4 bases, with 15 bases remaining between them. Germline-derived CDR1 and CDR2 are LGHNA and YNFKEQ. This CDR3 has 16 amino acids.

The chain recombines TRBV18 with TRBJ1-1; 11 nucleotides align to TRBD1. There are 14 residues in the CDR3. Trimming cost V 8 bases and J 6 bases; bases outside gene matches: 8. The germline CDR1 and CDR2 sequences are KGHSH and LQKENI. For the CDR3, the DNA is TGTGCCAGCGCGAACCGGGACAGGGGGGCTGAAGCTTTCTTT. Residues: CASANRDRGAEAFF.

V and J are TRBV5-4 and TRBJ2-5; 9 positions agree with TRBD2. J was trimmed by 6 bases and V by 4 bases; bases with no gene match: 13. CDR1 and CDR2 from the germline V gene are SGHNT and YYREEE (reference sequence). There are 16 residues in the CDR3. Here the CDR3 DNA reads TGTGCCAGCAGCCCCGAGGGTAGCGGGGGTTTTAAGACCCAGTACTTC. This codes for CASSPEGSGGFKTQYF.

V is TRBV29-1 and J is TRBJ2-7, with 9 positions matching TRBD1. J gave up 3 bases and V 4 bases, and 19 bases lay outside the gene matches. The CDR3 is 18 amino acids. Germline CDR1 reads SQVTM; CDR2 reads ANQGSEA. CDR3 bases: TGCAGCGTTGTTGGGACAGGGAGTCACCGTGGTCTTATCTACGAGCAGTACTTC. As protein: CSVVGTGSHRGLIYEQYF.

In DNA form, the CDR3 reads TGTGCCACCAGTGATTACGCGGACAGGGATTCACCCCTCCACTTT. Amino acids: CATSDYADRDSPLHF. J is TRBJ1-6 and V is TRBV24-1, with 8 bases that match TRBD1. V lost 2 bases to trimming and J lost 8 bases; unmatched junction nucleotides: 4. CDR3 size: 15 residues. Germline CDR1 KGHDR, CDR2 SFDVKD.

The chain uses TRBV28 and TRBJ2-1, with D possibly matching TRBD1 (6 bases). Germline V gene lookup returns CDR1 MDHEN and CDR2 SYDVKM. This CDR3 spans 20 amino acids. Trimming removed 1 base at V and 7 bases at J, with 29 bases between. This CDR3 is CASSLFPATGQLWAGNEQFF. CDR3 bases: TGTGCCAGCAGTTTATTCCCCGCCACAGGACAGCTTTGGGCTGGGAATGAGCAGTTCTTC.

CDR3 residues: CASSRQAEREYNEQFF. For the CDR3, the DNA is TGCGCCAGCAGCCGTCAAGCGGAGCGGGAATACAATGAGCAGTTCTTC. The chain carries TRBV4-1 and TRBJ2-1; TRBD2 matches at 7 bases. V lost 4 bases to trimming and J lost 4 bases; unmatched junction nucleotides: 10. The germline V gene has CDR1 MGHRA and CDR2 YSYEKL. CDR3 length equals 16 residues.